A selection of T cell receptor beta chains follows, all from one sample in a study of metastatic and nonmetastatic thyroid tumors. TCRdb called clones again from the PCR reads with MiXCR. This table has about 89,000 clones, approximately 13% appearing once. Sequenced: tumor tissue. All receptors come from a female donor with papillary thyroid cancer or a benign thyroid nodule (not recorded which). Some clones in this sample may be carry-over from other donors' samples. Each CDR3 is given with its conserved first and last residue. The order of the fields is J gene, clone size, D gene, V gene, CDR3 DNA, CDR3 protein. D genes are given only for firm matches. Expanded clones get a size class; other rows say once, few or many, or leave the size out.

j_gene: TRBJ2-3; abundance: few; d_gene: .; v_gene: TRBV3-1; CDR3nt: TGTGCCAGCAGCCAAGTGGGACCCTACCACGGTACGCAGTATTTT; CDR3aa: CASSQVGPYHGTQYF
j_gene: TRBJ1-1; abundance: many; d_gene: .; v_gene: TRBV2; CDR3nt: TGTGCCAGCAAGATAATTCAGGGCCCCAGCGTGAACACTGAAGCTTTCTTT; CDR3aa: CASKIIQGPSVNTEAFF
j_gene: TRBJ1-1; abundance: many; d_gene: .; v_gene: TRBV20-1; CDR3nt: TGCAGTGCTAGAACCCCCCGGGGCGGGAACACTGAAGCTTTCTTT; CDR3aa: CSARTPRGGNTEAFF
j_gene: TRBJ2-1; abundance: .; d_gene: TRBD2; v_gene: TRBV20-1; CDR3nt: TGCAGTGCTAGAGATTTGAGACTAGCGGTGGTACAGTTCTTC; CDR3aa: CSARDLRLAVVQFF
j_gene: TRBJ2-5; abundance: medium-sized; d_gene: .; v_gene: TRBV2; CDR3nt: TGTGCCAGCAGCCCCCCGACCCAGTACTTC; CDR3aa: CASSPPTQYF
j_gene: TRBJ1-1; abundance: few; d_gene: .; v_gene: TRBV3-1; CDR3nt: TGTGCCAGTCGGCCCGGACTCCACACTGAAGCTTTCTTT; CDR3aa: CASRPGLHTEAFF
j_gene: TRBJ1-1; abundance: many; d_gene: TRBD1; v_gene: TRBV28; CDR3nt: TGTGCCAGCGCCGGACTACAGGGGGAAGCTTTCTTT; CDR3aa: CASAGLQGEAFF
j_gene: TRBJ1-1; abundance: medium-sized; d_gene: TRBD1; v_gene: TRBV20-1; CDR3nt: TGCAGTGCTACCAAACAGGGGTCGTACGATATGGGAGCTTTCTTT; CDR3aa: CSATKQGSYDMGAFF
j_gene: TRBJ2-3; abundance: many; d_gene: .; v_gene: TRBV12-3/TRBV12-4; CDR3nt: TGTGCCAGCAGTCTTCACACAGATACGCAGTATTTT; CDR3aa: CASSLHTDTQYF
j_gene: TRBJ1-2; abundance: many; d_gene: .; v_gene: TRBV6-1; CDR3nt: TGTGCCAGCAGCCTAAGGTCCTCCTATGGCTACACCTTC; CDR3aa: CASSLRSSYGYTF
j_gene: TRBJ2-2; abundance: .; d_gene: .; v_gene: TRBV7-3; CDR3nt: TGTGCCAGCAGCTTAATGGGCGGCACCGGGGAGCTGTTTTTT; CDR3aa: CASSLMGGTGELFF
j_gene: TRBJ1-4; abundance: many; d_gene: .; v_gene: TRBV12-3/TRBV12-4; CDR3nt: TGTGCCAGCAGTCCAGGGGCAACTAATGAAAAACTGTTTTTT; CDR3aa: CASSPGATNEKLFF
j_gene: TRBJ1-2; abundance: many; d_gene: .; v_gene: TRBV10-2; CDR3nt: TGCGCCAGCACGGGGGTAAACTATGGCTACACCTTC; CDR3aa: CASTGVNYGYTF
j_gene: TRBJ2-7; abundance: many; d_gene: .; v_gene: TRBV6-1; CDR3nt: TGTGCCAGCTTGGAACACAGCTCCTACGAGCAGTACTTC; CDR3aa: CASLEHSSYEQYF
j_gene: TRBJ2-2; abundance: many; d_gene: TRBD2; v_gene: TRBV15; CDR3nt: TGTGCCACCAGCGGAGGCGGGAGTAAGAACACCGGGGAGCTGTTTTTT; CDR3aa: CATSGGGSKNTGELFF
j_gene: TRBJ2-3; abundance: many; d_gene: .; v_gene: TRBV20-1; CDR3nt: TGCAGCGCCGAGCGGGGCACAGATACGCAGTATTTT; CDR3aa: CSAERGTDTQYF
j_gene: TRBJ1-6; abundance: many; d_gene: .; v_gene: TRBV12-3/TRBV12-4; CDR3nt: TGTGCCAGCAGTCGACAGGAGCTTTCACCCCTCCACTTT; CDR3aa: CASSRQELSPLHF
j_gene: TRBJ1-2; abundance: many; d_gene: TRBD1; v_gene: TRBV5-1; CDR3nt: TGCGCCAGCAGCGACGAGGGGGCTGGAGGCGGGTATGGCTACACCTTC; CDR3aa: CASSDEGAGGGYGYTF
j_gene: TRBJ2-1; abundance: many; d_gene: .; v_gene: TRBV24-1; CDR3nt: TGTGCCACCAGTGAATCGGACAGCTACAATGAGCAGTTCTTC; CDR3aa: CATSESDSYNEQFF
j_gene: TRBJ1-6; abundance: many; d_gene: .; v_gene: TRBV2; CDR3nt: TGTGCCAGCAGTGTCGGAGGGCACCTCCACTTT; CDR3aa: CASSVGGHLHF
j_gene: TRBJ1-1; abundance: many; d_gene: .; v_gene: TRBV12-3/TRBV12-4; CDR3nt: TGTGCCAGCAGGAGTGCAGGGGCCACTGAAGCTTTCTTT; CDR3aa: CASRSAGATEAFF
j_gene: TRBJ1-4; abundance: many; d_gene: TRBD1; v_gene: TRBV20-1; CDR3nt: TGCAGTGCTACTTCGGGACAGGCTTCGGAAAAACTGTTTTTT; CDR3aa: CSATSGQASEKLFF
j_gene: TRBJ1-1; abundance: few; d_gene: .; v_gene: TRBV25-1; CDR3nt: TGTCCCAGCAGTGAACCCAGGGGAATGCGCACTGAAGCTTTCTTT; CDR3aa: CPSSEPRGMRTEAFF
j_gene: TRBJ2-2; abundance: many; d_gene: TRBD1; v_gene: TRBV30; CDR3nt: TGTGCCTGGAGCTTCGACAGGGGGCGCACCGGGGAGCTGTTTTTT; CDR3aa: CAWSFDRGRTGELFF
j_gene: TRBJ2-3; abundance: many; d_gene: TRBD2; v_gene: TRBV19; CDR3nt: TGTGCCAGTAGTATAATCGGAGCGGGGGGCACAGATACGCAGTATTTT; CDR3aa: CASSIIGAGGTDTQYF
j_gene: TRBJ1-4; abundance: many; d_gene: .; v_gene: TRBV6-1; CDR3nt: TGTGCCAGCAGTGTATTCCAGGGAGGGGATGAAAAACTGTTTTTT; CDR3aa: CASSVFQGGDEKLFF
j_gene: TRBJ2-7; abundance: few; d_gene: .; v_gene: TRBV6-1; CDR3nt: TGTGCCAGCAGCCTTTCGCCTGCTATCAGGAGACTGTACGAGCAGTACTTC; CDR3aa: CASSLSPAIRRLYEQYF
j_gene: TRBJ2-3; abundance: many; d_gene: TRBD1; v_gene: TRBV6-1; CDR3nt: TGTGCCAGCAGCCCCGAATGGACAGGGGGCACAGATACGCAGTATTTT; CDR3aa: CASSPEWTGGTDTQYF
j_gene: TRBJ2-5; abundance: many; d_gene: .; v_gene: TRBV5-6; CDR3nt: TGTGCCAGCAGCTTGGTATCGGCTAAGGAGACCCAGTACTTC; CDR3aa: CASSLVSAKETQYF
j_gene: TRBJ1-2; abundance: many; d_gene: .; v_gene: TRBV6-5; CDR3nt: TGTGCCAGCAGTTACGGGGGGCAGGCCTGGGGCTATGGCTACACCTTC; CDR3aa: CASSYGGQAWGYGYTF
j_gene: TRBJ1-4; abundance: many; d_gene: .; v_gene: TRBV5-5; CDR3nt: TGTGCCAGCAACCGGGGGGGAAGGAATGAAAAACTGTTTTTT; CDR3aa: CASNRGGRNEKLFF
j_gene: TRBJ1-2; abundance: .; d_gene: TRBD1; v_gene: TRBV20-1; CDR3nt: TGCAGTGCTAGAGATAGGAACAGGGGTCTATGGAACTATGGCTACACCTTC; CDR3aa: CSARDRNRGLWNYGYTF
j_gene: TRBJ2-1; abundance: .; d_gene: TRBD2; v_gene: TRBV11-2; CDR3nt: TGTGCCAGCAGCTTACAACTAGCGGGAGGTTGGGAGCAGTTCTTC; CDR3aa: CASSLQLAGGWEQFF
j_gene: TRBJ1-2; abundance: many; d_gene: .; v_gene: TRBV28; CDR3nt: TGTGCCAGCAGTTTACTTTTTTGGCAGGGGAATGGGGGCTACACCTTC; CDR3aa: CASSLLFWQGNGGYTF
j_gene: TRBJ1-2; abundance: many; d_gene: .; v_gene: TRBV20-1; CDR3nt: TGCAGTGCTAGAGGGGGCAGCAAGGGAGGCTACACCTTC; CDR3aa: CSARGGSKGGYTF
j_gene: TRBJ2-1; abundance: many; d_gene: .; v_gene: TRBV24-1; CDR3nt: TGTGCCACCAGTGCCCTCGTCAATGAGCAGTTCTTC; CDR3aa: CATSALVNEQFF
j_gene: TRBJ1-1; abundance: .; d_gene: .; v_gene: TRBV5-4; CDR3nt: TGTGCCAGCAGCATCCCGGGACAGAACACTGAAGCTTTCTTT; CDR3aa: CASSIPGQNTEAFF
j_gene: TRBJ1-2; abundance: many; d_gene: TRBD1; v_gene: TRBV7-9; CDR3nt: TGTGCCAGCAACCCCGCGGCAGGGGGAACAAATGGCTACACCTTC; CDR3aa: CASNPAAGGTNGYTF
j_gene: TRBJ2-1; abundance: many; d_gene: TRBD2; v_gene: TRBV19; CDR3nt: TGTGCCAGTAGATTAAGCGGGAGGGCAGGGTACAATGAGCAGTTCTTC; CDR3aa: CASRLSGRAGYNEQFF
j_gene: TRBJ1-2; abundance: many; d_gene: .; v_gene: TRBV12-3/TRBV12-4; CDR3nt: TGTGCCAGCAGTTTAGAGGCAGGCACAGATGGCTACACCTTC; CDR3aa: CASSLEAGTDGYTF
j_gene: TRBJ1-1; abundance: many; d_gene: .; v_gene: TRBV7-9; CDR3nt: TGTGCCAGCAGCTTACTGGGAACTGAAGCTTTCTTT; CDR3aa: CASSLLGTEAFF
j_gene: TRBJ1-1; abundance: .; d_gene: .; v_gene: TRBV6-1; CDR3nt: TGTGCCAGCAGTGACGGACAGAACACTGAAGCTTTCTTT; CDR3aa: CASSDGQNTEAFF
j_gene: TRBJ1-4; abundance: many; d_gene: TRBD1; v_gene: TRBV19; CDR3nt: TGTGCCAGTAGTATATATAGGGGACAGGGTAAGACTAATGAAAAACTGTTTTTT; CDR3aa: CASSIYRGQGKTNEKLFF
j_gene: TRBJ2-4; abundance: many; d_gene: .; v_gene: TRBV5-1; CDR3nt: TGCGCCAGCAGCTTGGACGCCAAAAACATTCAGTACTTC; CDR3aa: CASSLDAKNIQYF
j_gene: TRBJ1-5; abundance: many; d_gene: .; v_gene: TRBV5-5; CDR3nt: TGTGCCAGCAGCCGTGCGGGGGCGCATAGGCCCCAGCATTTT; CDR3aa: CASSRAGAHRPQHF
j_gene: TRBJ2-7; abundance: .; d_gene: TRBD2; v_gene: TRBV20-1; CDR3nt: TGCAGTGCTAGTCCCCCAGGGTCGGGAGGCTACGAGCAGTACTTC; CDR3aa: CSASPPGSGGYEQYF
j_gene: TRBJ2-1; abundance: few; d_gene: .; v_gene: TRBV6-1; CDR3nt: TGTGCCAGCTGGTCGGCAGCCTACAATGAGCAGTTCTTC; CDR3aa: CASWSAAYNEQFF
j_gene: TRBJ1-5; abundance: once; d_gene: .; v_gene: TRBV9; CDR3nt: TGTGCCAGCATTCCCACCCTGGCGTTCAATCAGCCCCAGCATTTT; CDR3aa: CASIPTLAFNQPQHF
j_gene: TRBJ2-3; abundance: many; d_gene: .; v_gene: TRBV11-1; CDR3nt: TGTGCCAGCAGCTCTTGGACTTGGAAAGCATCGGATACGCAGTATTTT; CDR3aa: CASSSWTWKASDTQYF
j_gene: TRBJ1-4; abundance: many; d_gene: .; v_gene: TRBV18; CDR3nt: TGTGCCAGCTCACTCCAGCGAGATGAAAAACTGTTTTTT; CDR3aa: CASSLQRDEKLFF
j_gene: TRBJ1-3; abundance: many; d_gene: TRBD1; v_gene: TRBV19; CDR3nt: TGTGCCAGTAGCAGGGGGGACCCAACTGGAAACACCATATATTTT; CDR3aa: CASSRGDPTGNTIYF
j_gene: TRBJ2-5; abundance: many; d_gene: TRBD2; v_gene: TRBV10-2; CDR3nt: TGCGCCAGCAGTGACCTAGCGGGGAGGGAGACCCAGTACTTC; CDR3aa: CASSDLAGRETQYF
j_gene: TRBJ2-2; abundance: few; d_gene: .; v_gene: TRBV6-2/TRBV6-3; CDR3nt: TGTGCCAGCAGTTACCGGACAGTGGTCGCATGGACCGGGGAGCTGTTTTTT; CDR3aa: CASSYRTVVAWTGELFF
j_gene: TRBJ1-2; abundance: many; d_gene: TRBD1; v_gene: TRBV28; CDR3nt: TGTGCCACCCAGACAGGGATTTTTGGCTACACCTTC; CDR3aa: CATQTGIFGYTF
j_gene: TRBJ2-1; abundance: few; d_gene: .; v_gene: TRBV24-1; CDR3nt: TGTGCCACCAGGGGGGGGAGGACAGGGTCCTACAATGAGCAGTTCTTC; CDR3aa: CATRGGRTGSYNEQFF